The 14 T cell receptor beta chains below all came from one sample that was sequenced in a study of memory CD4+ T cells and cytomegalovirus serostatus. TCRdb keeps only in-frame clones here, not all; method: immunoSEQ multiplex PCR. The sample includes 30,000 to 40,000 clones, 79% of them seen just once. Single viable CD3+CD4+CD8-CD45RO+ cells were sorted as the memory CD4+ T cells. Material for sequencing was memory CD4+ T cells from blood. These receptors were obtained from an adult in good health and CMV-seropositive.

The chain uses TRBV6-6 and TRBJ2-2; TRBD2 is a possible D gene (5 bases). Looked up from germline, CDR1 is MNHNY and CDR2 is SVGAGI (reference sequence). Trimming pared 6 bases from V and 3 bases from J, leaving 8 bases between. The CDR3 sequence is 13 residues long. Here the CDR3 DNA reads TGTGCCAGCAGGGACTTATACACCGGGGAGCTGTTTTTT. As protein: CASRDLYTGELFF.

This CDR3 is CAISESSSRTQYF. In DNA form, the CDR3 reads TGTGCCATCAGTGAGTCTTCTTCCAGGACGCAGTATTTT. This chain connects TRBV10-3 to TRBJ2-3; unclear D gene. Deletions cut 0 bases from V and 9 bases from J, with 10 bases between. From germline, CDR1 is ENHRY and CDR2 SYGVKD. There are 13 residues in the CDR3.

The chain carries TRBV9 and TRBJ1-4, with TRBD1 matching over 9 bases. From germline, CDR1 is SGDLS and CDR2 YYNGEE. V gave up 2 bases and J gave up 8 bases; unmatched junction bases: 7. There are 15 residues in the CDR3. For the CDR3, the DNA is TGTGCCAGCAGCGTCGCCGGGACAGGGAAGGAAAAACTGTTTTTT. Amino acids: CASSVAGTGKEKLFF.

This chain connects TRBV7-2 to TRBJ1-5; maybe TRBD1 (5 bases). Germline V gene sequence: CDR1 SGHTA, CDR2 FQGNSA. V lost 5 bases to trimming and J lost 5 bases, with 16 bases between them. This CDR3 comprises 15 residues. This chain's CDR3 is CASSPDSKGYQPQHF. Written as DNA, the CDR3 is TGTGCCAGCAGCCCAGATTCTAAGGGGTATCAGCCCCAGCATTTT.

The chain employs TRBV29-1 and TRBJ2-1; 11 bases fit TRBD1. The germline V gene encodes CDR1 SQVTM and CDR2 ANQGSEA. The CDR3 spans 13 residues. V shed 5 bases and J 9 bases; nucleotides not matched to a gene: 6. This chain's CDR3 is CSVLGQGGGEQFF. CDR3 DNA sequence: TGCAGCGTTCTGGGACAGGGGGGGGGTGAGCAGTTCTTC.

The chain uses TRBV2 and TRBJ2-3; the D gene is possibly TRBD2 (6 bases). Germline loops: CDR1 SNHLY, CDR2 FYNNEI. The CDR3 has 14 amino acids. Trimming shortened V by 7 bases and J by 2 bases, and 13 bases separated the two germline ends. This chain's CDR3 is CASTGGVVTDTQYF. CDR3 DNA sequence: TGTGCCAGCACCGGCGGGGTTGTCACAGATACGCAGTATTTT.

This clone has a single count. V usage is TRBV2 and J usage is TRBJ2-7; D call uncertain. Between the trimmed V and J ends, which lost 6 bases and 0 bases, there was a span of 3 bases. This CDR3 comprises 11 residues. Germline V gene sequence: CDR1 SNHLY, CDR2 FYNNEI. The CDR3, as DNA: TGTGCCAGCAGCCGCTCCTACGAGCAGTACTTC. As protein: CASSRSYEQYF.

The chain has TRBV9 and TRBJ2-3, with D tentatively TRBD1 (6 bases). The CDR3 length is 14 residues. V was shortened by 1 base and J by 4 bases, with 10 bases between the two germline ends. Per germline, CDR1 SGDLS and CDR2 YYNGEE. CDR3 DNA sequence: TGTGCCAGCAGCGTATCCGGACAGTCAGATACGCAGTATTTT. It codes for CASSVSGQSDTQYF.

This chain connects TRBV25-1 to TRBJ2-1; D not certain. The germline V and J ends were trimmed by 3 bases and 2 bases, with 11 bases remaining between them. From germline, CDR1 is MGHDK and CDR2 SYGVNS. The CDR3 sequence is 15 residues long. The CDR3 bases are TGTGCCAGCAGTGACCCCCGCCTTACCTACAATGAGCAGTTCTTC. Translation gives CASSDPRLTYNEQFF.

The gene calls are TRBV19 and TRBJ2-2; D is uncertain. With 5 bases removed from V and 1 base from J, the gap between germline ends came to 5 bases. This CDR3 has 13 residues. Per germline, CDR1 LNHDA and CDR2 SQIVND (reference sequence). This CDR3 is CASSPRNTGELFF. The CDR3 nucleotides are TGTGCCAGTAGTCCAAGGAACACCGGGGAGCTGTTTTTT.

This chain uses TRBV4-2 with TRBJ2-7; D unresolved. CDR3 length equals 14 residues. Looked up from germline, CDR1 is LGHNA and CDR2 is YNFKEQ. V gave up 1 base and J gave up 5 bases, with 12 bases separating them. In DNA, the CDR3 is TGTGCCAGCAGCCAAGTCGGGCGTCAGAACGAGCAGTACTTC. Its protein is CASSQVGRQNEQYF.

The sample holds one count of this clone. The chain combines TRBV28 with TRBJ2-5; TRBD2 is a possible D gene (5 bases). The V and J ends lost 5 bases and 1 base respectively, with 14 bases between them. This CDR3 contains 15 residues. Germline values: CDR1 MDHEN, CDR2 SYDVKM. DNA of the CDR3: TGTGCCAGCAGTCGGAACGGGATCATCCAAGAGACCCAGTACTTC. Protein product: CASSRNGIIQETQYF.

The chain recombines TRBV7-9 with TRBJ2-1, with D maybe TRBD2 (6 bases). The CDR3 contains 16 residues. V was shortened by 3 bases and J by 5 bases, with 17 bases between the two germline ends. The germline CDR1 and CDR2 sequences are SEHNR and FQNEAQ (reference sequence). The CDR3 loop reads CASSFVALGRDNEQFF. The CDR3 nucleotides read TGTGCCAGCAGCTTTGTGGCTCTCGGGAGAGACAATGAGCAGTTCTTC.

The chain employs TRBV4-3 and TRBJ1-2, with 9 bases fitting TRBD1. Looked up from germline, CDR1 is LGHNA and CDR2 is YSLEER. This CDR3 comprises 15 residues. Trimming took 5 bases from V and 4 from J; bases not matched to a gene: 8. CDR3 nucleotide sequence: TGCGCCAGCAGCATTGTGGGACAGGGTGCCTATGGCTACACCTTC. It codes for CASSIVGQGAYGYTF.